One sample yielded the 11 T cell receptor beta chains listed below, sequenced in a study of blood T cell repertoires in COVID-19. Produced via immunoSEQ multiplex PCR; TCRdb's table is partial and in-frame only. The profile shows about 190,000 clones, 84% of them singletons. Sequencing was performed on peripheral blood. These receptors were collected from a human donor in a cohort sampled during active COVID-19.

The rearrangement joins TRBV7-9 to TRBJ2-1, with TRBD2 matching over 7 bases. Germline trimming cut 0 bases from V and 5 bases from J; bases unmatched to any gene: 1. Germline V gives CDR1 SEHNR, CDR2 FQNEAQ (reference sequence). The CDR3 consists of 14 residues. DNA for the CDR3: TGTGCCAGCAGCTTAGCGGGGGGGAACAATGAGCAGTTCTTC. This gives the protein CASSLAGGNNEQFF. Using reference TRBV7-9 and TRBJ2-1 for the parts outside the CDR3, the full variable domain is DTGVSQNPRHKITKRGQNVTFRCDPISEHNRLYWYRQTLGQGPEFLTYFQNEAQLEKSRLLSDRFSAERPKGSFSTLEIQRTEQGDSAMYLCASSLAGGNNEQFFGPGTRLTVL.

The V and J genes are TRBV12-3 or TRBV12-4 and TRBJ2-7; D may be TRBD2 (5 bases). Trimming shortened V by 8 bases and J by 6 bases, and 11 bases separated the two germline ends. The CDR3 loop spans 11 amino acids. The CDR3 DNA reads as TGTGCCAGCGGAAAGCGGTTCGAGCAGTACTTC. Its protein is CASGKRFEQYF.

V is TRBV5-1 and J is TRBJ2-6, with 7 nucleotides matching TRBD2. Trimming took 4 bases from V and 2 from J; bases not matched to a gene: 6. This CDR3 spans 16 amino acids. Looked up from germline, CDR1 is SGHRS and CDR2 is YFSETQ. Written as DNA, the CDR3 is TGCGCCAGCAGCACCGGCGGGGGAGCTGGGGCCAACGTCCTGACTTTC. Its protein is CASSTGGGAGANVLTF.

The chain is built from TRBV10-3 and TRBJ2-2, with D perhaps TRBD2 (6 bases). The V and J ends lost 1 base and 4 bases respectively, with 19 bases between them. CDR3 length: 18 amino acids. The germline V gene encodes CDR1 ENHRY and CDR2 SYGVKD. CDR3 sequence reads: CAISELEGGPGITGELFF. As DNA, the CDR3 is TGTGCCATCAGTGAGTTGGAGGGTGGTCCGGGGATCACCGGGGAGCTGTTTTTT.

The chain joins TRBV11-1 to TRBJ1-4; D remains ambiguous. There are 14 residues in the CDR3. Germline V gene lookup returns CDR1 SGHAT and CDR2 FQDESV (reference sequence). V lost 1 base, J lost 7 bases, and 10 bases lay in between. CDR3 amino acids: CASSLDPLSEKLFF. The CDR3 DNA follows: TGTGCCAGCAGCTTAGATCCATTGAGTGAAAAACTGTTTTTT.

This clone has only a few counts. This chain links TRBV5-1 with TRBJ2-1; 7 bases agree with TRBD1. The junction had 5 bases not matched to a gene; V was cut back by 0 bases and J by 5 bases. Per the germline V gene, CDR1 is SGHRS and CDR2 is YFSETQ. The CDR3 loop spans 15 amino acids. CDR3 in amino acids: CASSLGPQGDNEQFF. DNA of the CDR3: TGCGCCAGCAGCTTGGGCCCTCAGGGGGACAATGAGCAGTTCTTC.

The chain joins TRBV7-9 to TRBJ2-1, with D maybe TRBD1 (6 bases). V was clipped by 4 bases and J by 8 bases, with 15 bases between them. The CDR3 sequence is 14 residues long. Germline V gene data show CDR1 as SEHNR and CDR2 as FQNEAQ (reference sequence). CDR3 region: CASSYGTGNDEQFF. The CDR3 DNA reads TGTGCCAGCAGCTACGGTACAGGGAACGATGAGCAGTTCTTC. The full variable domain, its missing parts supplied by reference TRBV7-9 and TRBJ2-1, is DTGVSQNPRHKITKRGQNVTFRCDPISEHNRLYWYRQTLGQGPEFLTYFQNEAQLEKSRLLSDRFSAERPKGSFSTLEIQRTEQGDSAMYLCASSYGTGNDEQFFGPGTRLTVL.

The chain employs TRBV6-4 and TRBJ2-2, with 11 nucleotides matching TRBD2. Germline CDR1 MRHNA, CDR2 SNTAGT. V lost 6 bases, J lost 0 bases, and 9 bases stayed unmatched. The CDR3 is 18 residues long. CDR3 residues: CASSDVGLAASNTGELFF. CDR3 sequence (DNA): TGTGCCAGCAGCGATGTGGGACTAGCGGCATCGAACACCGGGGAGCTGTTTTTT.

V is TRBV30 and J is TRBJ1-4, with D unresolved. The CDR3 is 11 residues long. V lost 2 bases, J lost 10 bases, and 8 bases lay in between. Germline loops: CDR1 GTSNPN, CDR2 SVGIG (reference sequence). The CDR3 coding sequence is TGTGCCTGGAGTCAGGACTCAAAACTGTTTTTT. It is translated as CAWSQDSKLFF.

V is TRBV3-1 (or the pseudogene TRBV3-2) and J is TRBJ1-2; D possibly corresponds to TRBD1 (5 bases). The CDR3 is made up of 13 amino acids. Germline V lookup: CDR1 LGHDT, CDR2 YNNKEL (reference sequence). The germline V and J ends were trimmed by 4 bases and 5 bases, with 11 bases remaining between them. The CDR3 sequence is CASSPFQGYGYTF. DNA for the CDR3: TGTGCCAGCAGCCCTTTTCAGGGTTATGGCTACACCTTC.

This clone was counted many times. The V gene is TRBV6-6, the J gene TRBJ2-3; D gene unclear. This CDR3 has 14 residues. V gave up 3 bases and J gave up 4 bases, with 11 bases separating them. Germline CDR1 reads MNHNY; CDR2 reads SVGAGI (reference sequence). CDR3 region: CASSYSWPSDTQYF. The CDR3 coding sequence is TGTGCCAGCAGTTATAGCTGGCCCTCAGATACGCAGTATTTT.